These 27 T cell receptor beta chains came from one sample sequenced in a study of OX40 agonist ivuxolimab in advanced cancers. Profiling relied on immunoSEQ multiplex PCR, and the TCRdb table lists in-frame clones only, not all of them. The repertoire holds about 110,000 clones, with roughly 90% as singletons. Sequencing was performed on CD4+ or CD8+ T cells sorted from blood, taken in a trial of the OX40 agonist ivuxolimab. The receptors were sampled from an adult with an advanced solid tumor such as melanoma, head and neck, liver or kidney cancer.

The V gene is TRBV4-3, the J gene TRBJ1-2; 8 bases are a match to TRBD1. The ends lost 0 bases at V and 2 bases at J; junction bases unmatched: 8. The CDR3 consists of 17 residues. Germline lookup yields CDR1 LGHNA and CDR2 YSLEER. The CDR3 DNA is TGCGCCAGCAGCCAAGACACTGGGACAGGCTGGAACTATGGCTACACCTTC. It encodes CASSQDTGTGWNYGYTF.

This sequence joins TRBV28 and TRBJ2-2, with no clear D. The V end lost 3 bases, the J end lost 7 bases, and 3 bases lay between the germline ends. The CDR3 runs to 11 residues. CDR1 is MDHEN and CDR2 is SYDVKM in the germline V gene. This chain's CDR3 is CASSLRGELFF. CDR3 bases: TGTGCCAGCAGTTTGCGCGGGGAGCTGTTTTTT.

This sequence joins TRBV19 and TRBJ1-5; no clear D gene. CDR1 is LNHDA, CDR2 SQIVND, per germline (reference sequence). This CDR3 is 15 amino acids long. V was shortened by 1 base and J by 6 bases, with 13 bases between the two germline ends. CDR3 in DNA: TGTGCCAGTAGTATAGGAGGGAGGGCGGGTCAGCCCCAGCATTTT. Translated, it gives CASSIGGRAGQPQHF.

V is TRBV28 and J is TRBJ1-2; D might be TRBD1 (6 bases). The V end lost 6 bases, the J end lost 8 bases, and 16 bases lay between the germline ends. Germline lookup yields CDR1 MDHEN and CDR2 SYDVKM. The CDR3 loop spans 13 amino acids. CDR3 coding DNA: TGTGCCAGCAGAGTTGAGGGGGGCCTGGGCTACACCTTC. It codes for CASRVEGGLGYTF.

The chain joins TRBV9 to TRBJ2-2; D remains unclear. Trimming shortened V by 3 bases and J by 4 bases, and 7 bases separated the two germline ends. This CDR3 has 13 amino acids. Germline-derived CDR1 and CDR2 are SGDLS and YYNGEE. CDR3 nucleotides: TGTGCCAGCAGCGCACAGTCCACCGGGGAGCTGTTTTTT. Protein sequence: CASSAQSTGELFF.

The gene calls are TRBV5-1 and TRBJ2-7; D perhaps matches TRBD1 (6 bases). V was cut by 4 bases and J by 4 bases, with 24 bases left in between. The CDR3 spans 17 residues. Germline values: CDR1 SGHRS, CDR2 YFSETQ. CDR3 protein: CASSPRDTDYDRYEQYF. The CDR3 DNA reads TGCGCCAGCAGCCCCCGGGACACAGACTATGACCGTTACGAGCAGTACTTC. Full variable domain (missing parts from reference TRBV5-1 and TRBJ2-7): KAGVTQTPRYLIKTRGQQVTLSCSPISGHRSVSWYQQTPGQGLQFLFEYFSETQRNKGNFPGRFSGRQFSNSRSEMNVSTLELGDSALYLCASSPRDTDYDRYEQYFGPGTRLTVT.

The J gene is TRBJ2-3, the V gene TRBV7-3; TRBD1 is a possible D gene (6 bases). CDR3 size: 15 residues. Trimming took 3 bases from V and 1 from J, leaving 11 bases between them. CDR1 and CDR2 (germline): SGHTA, FQGTGA. The CDR3 DNA follows: TGTGCCAGCAGCTTCCCGGCAGGGGGCACAGATACGCAGTATTTT. Translation gives CASSFPAGGTDTQYF. Combining the CDR3 with reference TRBV7-3 and TRBJ2-3 gives the whole variable domain GAGVSQTPSNKVTEKGKYVELRCDPISGHTALYWYRQSLGQGPEFLIYFQGTGAADDSGLPNDRFFAVRPEGSVSTLKIQRTERGDSAVYLCASSFPAGGTDTQYFGPGTRLTVL.

This chain connects TRBV5-1 to TRBJ2-3, with 8 bases aligning to TRBD2. The CDR3 contains 15 residues. Trimming removed 5 bases from V and 5 bases from J; junction bases left unmatched: 10. Germline CDR1 is SGHRS and CDR2 is YFSETQ. The CDR3 loop reads CASSEDGRALDTQYF. Written as DNA, the CDR3 is TGCGCCAGCAGTGAAGACGGGAGGGCCTTAGATACGCAGTATTTT.

V gene TRBV9 combines with J gene TRBJ1-1; D gene unclear. Germline values: CDR1 SGDLS, CDR2 YYNGEE. This CDR3 region has 12 residues. V was pared by 0 bases and J by 3 bases, with 3 bases between. In DNA, the CDR3 is TGTGCCAGCAGCGTAGGTTACACTGAAGCTTTCTTT. Protein: CASSVGYTEAFF.

J is TRBJ1-4 and V is TRBV5-1, with TRBD1 matching over 11 bases. The CDR3 is made up of 15 amino acids. With 6 bases clipped from V and 2 bases from J, the junction kept 3 bases outside the gene matches. Germline loops: CDR1 SGHRS, CDR2 YFSETQ. Written as DNA, the CDR3 is TGCGCCAGCAACGGACAGGGGGCTACTAATGAAAAACTGTTTTTT. Residues: CASNGQGATNEKLFF.

J is TRBJ1-3 and V is TRBV30; D might be TRBD1 (6 bases). Trimming removed 3 bases from V and 3 bases from J, with 12 bases in between. CDR1 and CDR2 (germline): GTSNPN, SVGIG (reference sequence). This CDR3 is built from 14 residues. The CDR3 here is CAWSRGAYGNTIYF. The CDR3 DNA follows: TGTGCCTGGAGCAGGGGCGCGTATGGAAACACCATATATTTT.

The chain links TRBV10-3 to TRBJ2-1, with a tentative D call TRBD2 (5 bases). Between the trimmed V and J ends, which lost 0 bases and 8 bases, there was a span of 8 bases. The V gene's germline CDR1 is ENHRY and CDR2 SYGVKD. The CDR3 spans 13 residues. The CDR3 protein is CAISESGGYEQFF. The CDR3 DNA is TGTGCCATCAGTGAGTCAGGAGGATATGAGCAGTTCTTC.

The chain is built from TRBV7-2 and TRBJ1-5; tentatively, D is TRBD1 (6 bases). CDR1 is SGHTA and CDR2 is FQGNSA in the germline V gene. This CDR3 comprises 15 residues. The V gene lost 5 bases and the J gene lost 4 bases, with 15 bases spanning the gap. This chain's CDR3 is CASSERVGANQPQHF. CDR3 bases: TGTGCCAGCAGCGAAAGGGTGGGGGCAAATCAGCCCCAGCATTTT.

The rearrangement uses TRBV4-1 and TRBJ2-2, with no clear D. The CDR3 sequence is 13 residues long. CDR1 and CDR2 (germline): MGHRA, YSYEKL. Trimming took off 2 bases at V and 6 bases at J, with 7 bases between the two ends. The DNA of the CDR3 is TGCGCCAGCAGCCAATTCGCGGCCGGGGAGCTGTTTTTT. It translates to CASSQFAAGELFF.

The chain links TRBV10-2 to TRBJ2-1, with D tentatively TRBD2 (5 bases). CDR3 size: 16 residues. V lost 2 bases to trimming and J lost 9 bases, with 20 bases between them. Germline CDR1 WSHSY, CDR2 SAAADI. Written as DNA, the CDR3 is TGCGCCAGCAGTGAGCCCGACTACTCCCCAACAAGTGAGCAGTTCTTC. Translation gives CASSEPDYSPTSEQFF.

This rearrangement joins TRBV19 to TRBJ2-2, with D tentatively TRBD1 (6 bases). The ends were cut back, 3 bases at V and 6 bases at J, with 23 bases in the middle. The V gene's germline CDR1 is LNHDA and CDR2 SQIVND (reference sequence). This CDR3 comprises 18 residues. CDR3 coding DNA: TGTGCCAGTAGTATCTCCGCCCAGGGGCCTCTGAGCTCCGGGGAGCTGTTTTTT. Translation gives CASSISAQGPLSSGELFF.

This rearrangement joins TRBV18 to TRBJ2-5; D might be TRBD2 (8 bases). From germline, CDR1 is KGHSH and CDR2 LQKENI. The CDR3 runs 16 residues. With 3 bases removed from V and 4 bases from J, the gap between germline ends came to 18 bases. The CDR3 sequence: CASSPRQGRGGETQYF. In DNA form, the CDR3 reads TGTGCCAGCTCACCGAGACAGGGCCGGGGGGGAGAGACCCAGTACTTC.

The J gene is TRBJ2-1, the V gene TRBV5-4; D remains unclear. Trimming stripped 1 base from V and 0 bases from J, with 11 bases between. The CDR3 sequence is 16 residues long. From germline, CDR1 is SGHNT and CDR2 YYREEE (reference sequence). The CDR3 reads CASSLPGWSSYNEQFF. Written as DNA, the CDR3 is TGTGCCAGCAGCTTGCCCGGCTGGAGCTCCTACAATGAGCAGTTCTTC. The full variable domain, rest sourced from reference TRBV5-4 and TRBJ2-1, is ETGVTQSPTHLIKTRGQQVTLRCSSQSGHNTVSWYQQALGQGPQFIFQYYREEENGRGNFPPRFSGLQFPNYSSELNVNALELDDSALYLCASSLPGWSSYNEQFFGPGTRLTVL.

This chain connects TRBV15 to TRBJ2-5; D gene uncertain. This CDR3 has 12 residues. Germline lookup yields CDR1 LNHNV and CDR2 YYDKDF (reference sequence). Trimming removed 3 bases at V and 2 bases at J, with 4 bases between. This CDR3 reads CATSRGQETQYF. The CDR3 region has the DNA TGTGCCACCAGCAGGGGTCAAGAGACCCAGTACTTC. Together with reference TRBV15 and TRBJ2-5, the CDR3 gives the full variable domain: DAMVIQNPRYQVTQFGKPVTLSCSQTLNHNVMYWYQQKSSQAPKLLFHYYDKDFNNEADTPDNFQSRRPNTSFCFLDIRSPGLGDTAMYLCATSRGQETQYFGPGTRLLVL.

In the case of this clone: Other DNA sequences in this sample translate to the same CDR3. The chain is built from TRBV18 and TRBJ1-2, with D tentatively TRBD1 (5 bases). Trimming took off 6 bases at V and 2 bases at J, with 10 bases between the two ends. CDR3 length equals 13 residues. Germline values: CDR1 KGHSH, CDR2 LQKENI. The CDR3 here is CASSPDRNYGYTF. The DNA for the CDR3 is TGTGCCAGCTCGCCCGACAGAAACTATGGCTACACCTTC. Drawing the rest from reference TRBV18 and TRBJ1-2, the complete variable domain is NAGVMQNPRHLVRRRGQEARLRCSPMKGHSHVYWYRQLPEEGLKFMVYLQKENIIDESGMPKERFSAEFPKEGPSILRIQQVVRGDSAAYFCASSPDRNYGYTFGSGTRLTVV.

The rearrangement uses TRBV28 and TRBJ2-2; D is uncertain. Trimming took off 5 bases at V and 2 bases at J, with 9 bases between the two ends. The CDR3 is 14 amino acids. CDR1 MDHEN and CDR2 SYDVKM come from the germline V gene. CDR3 DNA: TGTGCCAGCAGTGGCAGAGCAAACACCGGGGAGCTGTTTTTT. Protein: CASSGRANTGELFF.

The J gene is TRBJ2-5, the V gene TRBV28, with TRBD1 as a possible D gene (5 bases). The end of the DNA fits TRBJ2-7 better, so the J call may be wrong. This CDR3 has 15 residues. Germline loops: CDR1 MDHEN, CDR2 SYDVKM. CDR3 DNA sequence: TGTGCCAGCAGTTTCGGCAGGGCCGGCTCCTACGAGCAGTACTTC. Translation: CASSFGRAGSYEQYF.

The chain uses TRBV9 and TRBJ1-1, with a tentative D call TRBD1 (5 bases). CDR3 length: 14 amino acids. Germline-derived CDR1 and CDR2 are SGDLS and YYNGEE. With 3 bases removed from V and 5 bases from J, the gap between germline ends came to 14 bases. In nucleotides, the CDR3 is TGTGCCAGCAGCGCAGGGATTGAGGGGACTGAAGCTTTCTTT. Protein product: CASSAGIEGTEAFF.

This clone was seen more than once but under ten times. The rearrangement joins TRBV28 to TRBJ2-5; TRBD1 is a possible D gene (5 bases). This CDR3 is built from 13 residues. V was cut by 3 bases and J by 4 bases, with 9 bases left in between. CDR1 is MDHEN, CDR2 SYDVKM, per germline. The CDR3, as DNA: TGTGCCAGCAGTTTGAGGACACCAGAGACCCAGTACTTC. Protein: CASSLRTPETQYF.

This chain links TRBV18 with TRBJ2-1; possible D gene TRBD1, 5 bases. Germline V gives CDR1 KGHSH, CDR2 LQKENI. The CDR3 spans 14 residues. Trimming removed 3 bases at V and 8 bases at J, with 14 bases between. The CDR3 sequence is CASSPQGRGDEQFF. In DNA form, the CDR3 reads TGTGCCAGCTCACCCCAAGGTAGGGGCGATGAGCAGTTCTTC.

This chain joins TRBV7-2 and TRBJ2-3; no clear D. Germline loops: CDR1 SGHTA, CDR2 FQGNSA. Deletions cut 1 base from V and 1 base from J, with 9 bases between. This CDR3 region has 15 residues. The CDR3 bases are TGTGCCAGCAGCTTAGGTGGGTGGGGCACAGATACGCAGTATTTT. This encodes CASSLGGWGTDTQYF.

This clone was observed a single time. This chain joins TRBV19 and TRBJ1-5; TRBD1 aligns across 8 bases. The CDR3 runs to 14 residues. Germline-derived CDR1 and CDR2 are LNHDA and SQIVND (reference sequence). Losses at the gene ends were 8 bases for V and 5 bases for J; bases not matched to a gene: 8. CDR3 amino acids: CASVTGGAHQPQHF. The CDR3 nucleotides read TGTGCCAGTGTTACAGGGGGAGCACATCAGCCCCAGCATTTT.